The rows below give T cell receptor beta chains drawn from one sample of a study of T cell responses to AZD1222 COVID-19 vaccine. Some clones are missing from TCRdb's copy, which holds only in-frame ones; the method was immunoSEQ multiplex PCR. The data contain 110,000 or so clones, about 88% of them seen just once; the ten biggest clones take up about 9.1%. This specimen consisted of peripheral blood, obtained on day 0 of AZD1222 vaccination. The source is an adult in good health. Both conserved end residues are part of each CDR3. The D gene is left open where the match is weak. Expanded clones get a size class; other rows say once, few or many, or leave the size out.

. | TRBJ2-5 | . | TRBV5-4 | TGTGCCAGCAGCTTGGAATCAGAGACCCAGTACTTC | CASSLESETQYF
. | TRBJ1-1 | . | TRBV6-2/TRBV6-3 | TGTGCCAGCAGTCCCCAGGGACCCGGCGGCACTGAAGCTTTCTTT | CASSPQGPGGTEAFF
. | TRBJ1-2 | TRBD1 | TRBV5-1 | TGCGCCAGCAGCGCCGGGACAGGGGCATCTAACTATGGCTACACCTTC | CASSAGTGASNYGYTF
. | TRBJ2-1 | . | TRBV7-9 | TGTGCCAGCCCTCCTAAGGGGTCCTTCAATTACAATGAGCAGTTCTTC | CASPPKGSFNYNEQFF
. | TRBJ1-6 | . | TRBV28 | TGTGCCAGCAGACAGACTAATTCACCCCTCCACTTT | CASRQTNSPLHF
. | TRBJ1-1 | . | TRBV6-5 | TGTGCCAGCAGTCCCCGGGAATACGTGAACACTGAAGCTTTCTTT | CASSPREYVNTEAFF
. | TRBJ2-7 | . | TRBV4-2 | TGTGCCAGCAGCCAAGATCACGGAGGGCCCCTTACTGGGCAGTACTTC | CASSQDHGGPLTGQYF
. | TRBJ2-7 | . | TRBV11-2 | TGTGCCAGCAGCTACCGATACGAGCAGTACTTC | CASSYRYEQYF
. | TRBJ1-5 | . | TRBV27 | TGTGCCAGCAGTTTATCCGGGCAGCGAGTTTTGCATTTT | CASSLSGQRVLHF
. | TRBJ2-2 | TRBD2 | TRBV27 | TGTGCCAGCAGCCAGACTAGCGGGAGGAACACCGGGGAGCTGTTTTTT | CASSQTSGRNTGELFF
. | TRBJ2-6 | TRBD1 | TRBV2 | TGTGCCAGCAGTGCCACAGGGGCTGGGGCCAACGTCCTGACTTTC | CASSATGAGANVLTF
. | TRBJ2-7 | TRBD2 | TRBV12-3/TRBV12-4 | TGTGCCAGCAGTTTCTCCGGGGAGGGAGAGCAGTACTTC | CASSFSGEGEQYF
. | TRBJ2-1 | TRBD2 | TRBV11-2 | TGTGCCAGCAGCTTAGAGGGACTAGAATACAATGAGCAGTTCTTC | CASSLEGLEYNEQFF
. | TRBJ2-7 | TRBD2 | TRBV5-1 | TGCGCCAGCAGCTTGGGAGGGACTAGCAGTTTCTACGAGCAGTACTTC | CASSLGGTSSFYEQYF
. | TRBJ2-1 | . | TRBV6-5 | TGTGCCAGCAGCAGGGGGGCAATTTACGGCAATGAGCAGTTCTTC | CASSRGAIYGNEQFF
once | TRBJ1-4 | . | TRBV6-5 | TGTGCCAGCAGTTACTCGAATTTGGATGAAAAACTGTTTTTT | CASSYSNLDEKLFF
few | TRBJ2-7 | TRBD1 | TRBV18 | TGTGCCAGCTCACCACCGGGCGGGACAGGGGGCTCCGAGCAGTACTTC | CASSPPGGTGGSEQYF
. | TRBJ2-4 | . | TRBV20-1 | TGCAGTGCTGACAAAAACATTCAGTACTTC | CSADKNIQYF
. | TRBJ2-3 | TRBD2 | TRBV5-1 | TGCGCCAGCAGAGGTTATTCGCGGGAGGGCTCAGATACGCAGTATTTT | CASRGYSREGSDTQYF
. | TRBJ1-1 | . | TRBV27 | TGTGCCAGCAGTTTGGTTTCGGGGTACGACACTGAAGCTTTCTTT | CASSLVSGYDTEAFF
. | TRBJ2-2 | . | TRBV19 | TGTGCCAGTAGTATAGCCCCGGGGTCGGCCATCGGGGAGCTGTTTTTT | CASSIAPGSAIGELFF
. | TRBJ2-2 | . | TRBV19 | TGTGCCAGTATGTTGCTACCCACCGGGGAGCTGTTTTTT | CASMLLPTGELFF
. | TRBJ2-1 | . | TRBV19 | TGTGCCAGTGGAACGGGAGTGTATGAGCAGTTCTTC | CASGTGVYEQFF
once | TRBJ2-2 | . | TRBV28 | TGTGCCAGCAGTTCCGTCAATTCGGAGGCCGGGGAGCTGTTTTTT | CASSSVNSEAGELFF
. | TRBJ1-1 | TRBD1 | TRBV19 | TGTGCCAGTAGTTCCCGGACAGGGGCGAAACTGAACACTGAAGCTTTCTTT | CASSSRTGAKLNTEAFF
. | TRBJ1-2 | . | TRBV4-2 | TGTGCCAGCAGCCAAGGGCCCTTCGTTGGGGGCTACACCTTC | CASSQGPFVGGYTF
. | TRBJ1-5 | . | TRBV19 | TGTGCCAGTAGTATAGGACGGGTAGACCAGCCCCAGCATTTT | CASSIGRVDQPQHF
once | TRBJ2-3 | . | TRBV9 | TGTGCCAGCAGCGTATCGGGAACAGATACGCAGTATTTT | CASSVSGTDTQYF